These T cell receptor beta chains were read from a single sample in a study of shared clonotypes between healthy human individuals. The method was immunoSEQ multiplex PCR; TCRdb's version includes in-frame clones alone and lacks a portion of them. The data show about a million clones, 77% seen once. Sequenced input: memory CD4+ T cells from PBMCs. The receptor source for this set is a man younger than 35 in good health. Some clones in this sample may be carry-over from other donors' samples. Each CDR3 is given with its conserved first and last residue. The D gene is left open where the match is weak. The size of a clone is reported for some rows only, either as once, few or many, or as a class for expanded clones.

d_gene	j_gene	v_gene	abundance	CDR3nt	CDR3aa
TRBD1	TRBJ1-1	TRBV5-4	.	TGTGCCAGCAGCCAAAACACCCGGGACAGGGGAGCTTTCTTT	CASSQNTRDRGAFF
.	TRBJ2-3	TRBV11-3	.	TGTGCCAGCAGCTTAGGCCCTCTCACAGATACGCAGTATTTT	CASSLGPLTDTQYF
TRBD1	TRBJ2-5	TRBV10-2	.	TGCGCCAGCAGTCGACAGGGGGGAGGAACAACGACCCAGTACTTC	CASSRQGGGTTTQYF
.	TRBJ2-7	TRBV23-1	.	TGCGCCAGCAGTCCACCCGCCGGGGGCCGGAGCTACGAGCAGTACTTC	CASSPPAGGRSYEQYF
TRBD2	TRBJ2-3	TRBV27	.	TGTGCCAGCAGTTTAGGGGCTAGCGGGGGATACGATACGCAGTATTTT	CASSLGASGGYDTQYF
TRBD1	TRBJ2-1	TRBV29-1	few	TGCAGCGTTGAAGATCCGGGACAGGGGGCAGACAATGAGCAGTTCTTC	CSVEDPGQGADNEQFF
TRBD2	TRBJ2-7	TRBV10-2	.	TGCGCCAGCAGTGGACTAGCGGGAGTCCCTTCCTCCTACGAGCAGTACTTC	CASSGLAGVPSSYEQYF
.	TRBJ1-4	TRBV5-1	.	TGCGCCAGCAGCTTGGATGGGTTTGGCGGAAAACTGTTTTTT	CASSLDGFGGKLFF
.	TRBJ2-5	TRBV6-5	.	TGTGCCAGCCGCTACCAAGAGACCCAGTACTTC	CASRYQETQYF
.	TRBJ1-1	TRBV11-3	.	TGTGCCAGCAGCCCCGGCGGTCGTGACACTGAAGCTTTCTTT	CASSPGGRDTEAFF
.	TRBJ2-7	TRBV4-1	once	TGCGCCAGCAGCCAAGCACCAAGTCGCAACTACGAGCAGTACTTC	CASSQAPSRNYEQYF
TRBD1	TRBJ2-3	TRBV5-1	.	TGCGCCAGCAGCCCTGTCCCGACAGGGGGTGGAGATACGCAGTATTTT	CASSPVPTGGGDTQYF
TRBD1	TRBJ1-1	TRBV13	.	TGTGCCAGCAGACCACAGGGGGGCAGGACTGAAGCTTTCTTT	CASRPQGGRTEAFF
TRBD2	TRBJ2-3	TRBV28	.	TGTGCCAGTCGTGGGACTAGCGGGGGGAGAACACAGGATACGCAGTATTTT	CASRGTSGGRTQDTQYF
.	TRBJ2-5	TRBV6-1	.	TGTGCCAGCAGTATTACACCGTACCAAGAGACCCAGTACTTC	CASSITPYQETQYF
.	TRBJ2-7	TRBV18	.	TGTGCCAGCTCACGCGCCGGGACACTGTACGAGCAGTACTTC	CASSRAGTLYEQYF
TRBD1	TRBJ1-1	TRBV30	few	TGTGCCTGGAGTGGGACAGGCACTGAAGCTTTCTTT	CAWSGTGTEAFF
TRBD1	TRBJ1-4	TRBV6-6	.	TGTGCCAGCAGTGCGCAGACAGGGGGCGATGAAAAACTGTTTTTT	CASSAQTGGDEKLFF
.	TRBJ1-2	TRBV28	.	TGTGCCAGCAGTCCTATTTCAACTAAGTACACCTTC	CASSPISTKYTF
.	TRBJ2-2	TRBV27	.	TGTGCCAGCAGTTTAGGGCGGGGGAACACCGGGGAGCTGTTTTTT	CASSLGRGNTGELFF
.	TRBJ1-5	TRBV6-1	.	TGTGCCAGCAGTCGCGGCATTAATCAGCCCCAGCATTTT	CASSRGINQPQHF
.	TRBJ1-1	TRBV7-2	.	TGTGCCAGCAGCTTAGATCCGGGTGAGAACACTGAAGCTTTCTTT	CASSLDPGENTEAFF
TRBD2	TRBJ2-1	TRBV10-3	.	TGTGCTATCAGCTCTACTAGCGGGAGGTCCGAAATTTACAATGAGCAGTTCTTC	CAISSTSGRSEIYNEQFF
TRBD1	TRBJ1-1	TRBV29-1	.	TGCAGCGTCGACAGGGGCGGTACTGAAGCTTTCTTT	CSVDRGGTEAFF
TRBD2	TRBJ2-2	TRBV6-1	.	TGTGCCAGCAGTGAAGGAGGACTAGCGGGAGTCGGGGAGCTGTTTTTT	CASSEGGLAGVGELFF
TRBD2	TRBJ2-1	TRBV7-3	.	TGTGCCAGCAGCCCACTAGCGGAGGGACCGTCGGCCAATGAGCAGTTCTTC	CASSPLAEGPSANEQFF
.	TRBJ2-4	TRBV5-1	.	TGCGCCAGCAGCTTGGGTCTGTGGGTTGACAAAAACATTCAGTACTTC	CASSLGLWVDKNIQYF
TRBD2	TRBJ2-2	TRBV19	.	TGTGCCAGTAGTGCAACTAGCGGATCGAACACCGGGGAGCTGTTTTTT	CASSATSGSNTGELFF
TRBD2	TRBJ2-4	TRBV7-9	.	TGTGCCAGCAGCTTGGGGGGGTCCCTAGCCAAAAACATTCAGTACTTC	CASSLGGSLAKNIQYF
.	TRBJ2-1	TRBV19	.	TGTGCCAGTAGTCGGACAGCCTACAATGAGCAGTTCTTC	CASSRTAYNEQFF
.	TRBJ1-6	TRBV6-5	.	TGTGCCAGCAGTTACGGCGACAACTCCTATAATTCACCCCTCCACTTT	CASSYGDNSYNSPLHF
.	TRBJ1-3	TRBV5-1	.	TGCGCCAGCAGCTTAGAGGGGGGCTCTGGAAACACCATATATTTT	CASSLEGGSGNTIYF
.	TRBJ1-2	TRBV9	.	TGTGCCAGCAGCGCCGGCAGCCTCTATGGCTACACCTTC	CASSAGSLYGYTF
.	TRBJ2-3	TRBV12-5	.	TGTGCTAGTGGCCGTGGGACTCCCTCAACGGATACGCAGTATTTT	CASGRGTPSTDTQYF
.	TRBJ2-1	TRBV7-3	once	TGTGCCAGCAGCTTATTGCCCAATGAGCAGTTCTTC	CASSLLPNEQFF
TRBD2	TRBJ2-1	TRBV28	.	TGTGCCAGCAGCCCGGGAGGGCCGAGATATAATGAGCAGTTCTTC	CASSPGGPRYNEQFF
.	TRBJ2-7	TRBV5-1	.	TGCGCCAGCAGCTCCCCAGCGGGTTCCTACGAGCAGTACTTC	CASSSPAGSYEQYF
TRBD1	TRBJ2-4	TRBV4-1	once	TGCGCCAGCAGCCAAGTCTGGACAGGGGTAAACATTCAGTACTTC	CASSQVWTGVNIQYF
.	TRBJ2-3	TRBV4-1	.	TGCGCCAGCAGCCAAGATCCTGGCGCGGGGATCACAGATACGCAGTATTTT	CASSQDPGAGITDTQYF
.	TRBJ2-7	TRBV6-5	.	TGTGCCAGCAACTCACACAGCGGGCGGGTTCGCGAGCAGTACTTC	CASNSHSGRVREQYF
.	TRBJ1-2	TRBV29-1	.	TGCAGCGTTTCTGGCTACACCTTC	CSVSGYTF
.	TRBJ1-1	TRBV6-4	.	TGTGCCAGCAGTGTCGTCATGAACACTGAAGCTTTCTTT	CASSVVMNTEAFF
.	TRBJ1-5	TRBV29-1	once	TGCAGCGTTGTAGGACAGCAGGATCAGCCCCAGCATTTT	CSVVGQQDQPQHF
.	TRBJ2-1	TRBV6-1	.	TGTGCCAGCACCCGGTGGCGAGACGCTTCCAATGAGCAGTTCTTC	CASTRWRDASNEQFF
.	TRBJ2-7	TRBV5-6	.	TGTGCCAGCAGCTCTACCCTACTAATTTTTTCATCCTACGAGCAGTACTTC	CASSSTLLIFSSYEQYF
TRBD1	TRBJ2-5	TRBV6-5	.	TGTGCCAGCAGTTACCGCGGACAGGGAGAGACCCAGTACTTC	CASSYRGQGETQYF
.	TRBJ2-7	TRBV5-1	.	TGCGCCAGCAGCTTGGGGTGGGGCTTGAGCTCCTACGAGCAGTACTTC	CASSLGWGLSSYEQYF
.	TRBJ2-1	TRBV5-1	.	TGCGCCAGCAGCCTAGCCGCGGGCGGACTAGGGACAAATGAGCAGTTCTTC	CASSLAAGGLGTNEQFF
.	TRBJ2-5	TRBV5-1	.	TGCGCCAGCAGCCATGAACTCGGCCCACCAGAGACCCAGTACTTC	CASSHELGPPETQYF
TRBD2	TRBJ2-2	TRBV29-1	.	TGCAGCGTCCGGACTAGCAGGAACACCGGGGAGCTGTTTTTT	CSVRTSRNTGELFF
.	TRBJ2-2	TRBV5-1	.	TGCGCCAGCAGCTTGGCTGGAGGGGCGAGCACCGGGGAGCTGTTTTTT	CASSLAGGASTGELFF
.	TRBJ2-2	TRBV28	.	TGTGCCAGCAGCCTCCAGAGTCACCGGGGAGCTGTTTTT	CASSLQSHRGAVF
TRBD1	TRBJ2-1	TRBV7-2	.	TGTGCCAGCAGCTTAGCTGGGACAGTCTACAATGAGCAGTTCTTC	CASSLAGTVYNEQFF